This T cell receptor beta chain comes out of a study of PD-1 blockade in classical Hodgkin lymphoma. Relapses following autologous stem cell transplantation were seen in all patients, with brentuximab vedotin exposure varying. Produced via immunoSEQ multiplex PCR; TCRdb's table is partial and in-frame only. The sample has 45,000 to 55,000 clones, roughly 80% seen once. This specimen consisted of peripheral blood mononuclear cells (PBMCs), obtained at baseline. This TCR derives from a human donor with classical Hodgkin lymphoma.

The CDR3 protein is CASRDQGDNEQFF. CDR3 DNA: TGCGCCAGCAGGGATCAGGGGGACAATGAGCAGTTCTTC. The chain couples TRBV5-1 to TRBJ2-1; 7 bases agree with TRBD1. From germline, CDR1 is SGHRS and CDR2 YFSETQ. This CDR3 spans 13 amino acids. Trimming at V came to 5 bases and at J to 5 bases, leaving 4 bases not matched to a gene.